The T cell receptor beta chain under discussion was sequenced for a study of blood T cell repertoires in COVID-19. Germline V gene sequence: CDR1 SGHKS, CDR2 YYEKEE (reference sequence). This CDR3 region has 16 residues. Unmatched junction bases numbered 3, after V lost 0 bases and J lost 3 bases. Original methodology: Reference gene primer amplification yielded estimated nucleated cell counts. TCRdb's copy holds only in-frame clones and misses some; the assay was immunoSEQ multiplex PCR. Clone size and V and J calls were adopted from that table, with D and trimming inferred from the DNA. Of around 280,000 clones in the sample, roughly 90% were seen once. Recruits, aged roughly 18 to 100 years, lived in 20 to 30 US areas.

The clonotype comes from a woman younger than 30 with acute COVID-19. Sequencing input: PBMCs or T cells enriched from blood (not recorded which). The genes are TRBV5-5 and TRBJ1-5; TRBD1 matches 10 bases. The DNA for the CDR3 is TGTGCCAGCAGCTTGGGGACAGGGGGTTACAATCAGCCCCAGCATTTT. It translates to CASSLGTGGYNQPQHF.